This TCR beta chain originates from a study of blood T cell repertoires in COVID-19. About the study: T cells, B-cell-depleted T cells, or PBMCs supplied cDNA or gDNA.

The V gene's germline CDR1 is KGHSH and CDR2 LQKENI. CDR3 size: 13 residues. V was shortened by 3 bases and J by 0 bases, with 6 bases between the two germline ends. In the source study's methods: Reference gene primers were amplified, and this amplification served to estimate nucleated cell counts. The assay was immunoSEQ multiplex PCR, and TCRdb's table has in-frame clones only and misses some. From that table come the V and J calls and clone size; the DNA was used to work out D and trimming. The sample consists of 200,000 to 300,000 clones, 88% of them appearing once. The source of this sequence is a woman between 40 and 50 years old who had recovered from COVID-19. The rearrangement links TRBV18 to TRBJ2-7; TRBD2 is a possible D gene (5 bases). The sample consisted of peripheral blood. The CDR3 DNA follows: TGTGCCAGCTCACCGGCGGGCTCCTACGAGCAGTACTTC. Translated: CASSPAGSYEQYF.